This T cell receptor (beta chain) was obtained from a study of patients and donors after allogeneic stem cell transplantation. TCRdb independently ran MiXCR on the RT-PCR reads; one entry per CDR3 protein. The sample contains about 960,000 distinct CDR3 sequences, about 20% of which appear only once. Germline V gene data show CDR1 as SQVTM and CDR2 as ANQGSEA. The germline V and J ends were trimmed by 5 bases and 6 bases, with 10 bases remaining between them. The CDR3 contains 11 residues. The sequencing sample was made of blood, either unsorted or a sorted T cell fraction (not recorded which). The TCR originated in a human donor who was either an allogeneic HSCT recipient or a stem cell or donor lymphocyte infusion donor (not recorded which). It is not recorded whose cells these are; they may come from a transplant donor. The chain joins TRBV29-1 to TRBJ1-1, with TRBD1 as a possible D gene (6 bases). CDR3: CSVQGWSEAFF. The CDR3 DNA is TGCAGCGTTCAGGGGTGGTCTGAAGCTTTCTTT.